This passage covers 27 T cell receptor beta chains from one sample sequenced in a study of blood T cells in healthy people across ages. A J-beta primer mix and a sample-barcoded 5' primer were used in a second PCR of roughly 6 to 12 cycles. TCRdb independently ran MiXCR on the 5' RACE reads; one entry per CDR3 protein. There are approximately 1.5 million distinct CDR3 sequences in the sample; approximately 42% occur only once, and 4% lies in the top ten. Sequences were obtained from blood. These receptors all stem from a young woman in good health.

This clonotype has just a few counts. The gene calls are TRBV10-3 and TRBJ2-4; no reliable D call. The CDR3 runs to 15 residues. Trimming took off 3 bases at V and 0 bases at J, with 9 bases between the two ends. CDR1 ENHRY and CDR2 SYGVKD come from the germline V gene. The CDR3 loop reads CAISEGRAAKNIQYF. CDR3 coding DNA: TGTGCCATCAGTGAAGGGCGTGCAGCCAAAAACATTCAGTACTTC.

V usage is TRBV6-2 or TRBV6-3 and J usage is TRBJ1-2; D is uncertain. Germline V gene data show CDR1 as MNHEY and CDR2 as SVGEGT. V was cut by 6 bases and J by 4 bases, with 15 bases left in between. CDR3 length: 14 amino acids. The CDR3 here is CASSHPQTFYGYTF. CDR3 bases: TGTGCCAGCAGCCATCCCCAGACCTTCTATGGCTACACCTTC.

The chain joins TRBV7-9 to TRBJ2-5; 9 bases fit TRBD1. CDR1 is SEHNR and CDR2 is FQNEAQ in the germline V gene (reference sequence). This CDR3 comprises 15 residues. V trimming: 5 bases; J trimming: 11 bases; junction bases outside the gene matches: 15. CDR3 nucleotides: TGTGCCAGCAGCCCGGACAGGGGCCGGTACAATGAGCAGTACTTC. It yields the protein CASSPDRGRYNEQYF.

V usage is TRBV9 and J usage is TRBJ2-1; D is perhaps TRBD1 (6 bases). The germline V gene encodes CDR1 SGDLS and CDR2 YYNGEE. This CDR3 is built from 14 residues. Trimming took 3 bases from V and 7 from J, leaving 14 bases between them. The CDR3 bases are TGTGCCAGCAGCGCGGGGAACAGGGTTAATGAGCAGTTCTTC. It specifies CASSAGNRVNEQFF.

V gene TRBV28 combines with J gene TRBJ2-7, with TRBD1 identical over 10 bases. CDR1 and CDR2 (germline): MDHEN, SYDVKM. V trimming: 7 bases; J trimming: 4 bases; junction bases outside the gene matches: 4. This CDR3 region has 13 residues. CDR3 region: CASIRQGAYEQYF. Written as DNA, the CDR3 is TGTGCCAGCATTCGACAGGGGGCGTACGAGCAGTACTTC.

V usage is TRBV6-6 and J usage is TRBJ2-7, with TRBD1 matching 7 bases. Germline lookup yields CDR1 MNHNY and CDR2 SVGAGI (reference sequence). After removal of 2 bases from V and 1 base from J, the junction contained 2 bases not matched to a gene. The CDR3 loop spans 14 amino acids. CDR3 sequence: CASSYDRDSYEQYF. CDR3 sequence (DNA): TGTGCCAGCAGTTACGACAGGGATTCCTACGAGCAGTACTTC.

This clonotype was seen a few times. As DNA, the CDR3 is TGCAGTGCTACAAAAGAGGGAGCCTATGGCTACACCTTC. It specifies CSATKEGAYGYTF. This chain connects TRBV20-1 to TRBJ1-2; D gene ambiguous. Germline CDR1 is DFQATT and CDR2 is SNEGSKA (reference sequence). The CDR3 is 13 amino acids. With 4 bases removed from V and 4 bases from J, the gap between germline ends came to 13 bases.

This clonotype was observed a single time. The chain joins TRBV6-5 to TRBJ2-1; possible D gene TRBD1, 6 bases. V was shortened by 6 bases and J by 13 bases, with 25 bases between the two germline ends. Germline-derived CDR1 and CDR2 are MNHEY and SVGAGI. The CDR3 is made up of 15 amino acids. This CDR3 is CASRTDSSRAETQFF. In nucleotides, the CDR3 is TGTGCCAGCAGAACGGACAGCTCAAGGGCAGAGACCCAGTTCTTC.

This chain connects TRBV4-2 to TRBJ2-1; 10 nucleotides agree with TRBD2. Trimming took 4 bases from V and 8 from J; bases not matched to a gene: 5. Germline V gene data show CDR1 as LGHNA and CDR2 as YNFKEQ. The CDR3 has 14 residues. The CDR3 sequence is CASSLLAGVYEQFF. The CDR3 DNA sequence: TGTGCCAGCAGCCTCCTAGCGGGAGTCTATGAGCAGTTCTTC.

V is TRBV5-1 and J is TRBJ2-1; TRBD2 matches 7 bases. J gave up 0 bases and V 6 bases, and 9 bases lay outside the gene matches. This CDR3 spans 16 amino acids. Germline CDR1 SGHRS, CDR2 YFSETQ. In nucleotides, the CDR3 is TGCGCCAGCAATCGCCTGGCGGGAGTCTCCTACAATGAGCAGTTCTTC. This translates into CASNRLAGVSYNEQFF.

This clonotype was counted between two and nine times. The genes are TRBV5-1 and TRBJ1-2; 9 bases fit TRBD1. This CDR3 is built from 13 residues. After removal of 3 bases from V and 8 bases from J, the junction contained 5 bases not matched to a gene. Germline V gene sequence: CDR1 SGHRS, CDR2 YFSETQ. CDR3 DNA sequence: TGCGCCAGCAGCTGGGGGGACAGGGACGGCTACACCTTC. It yields the protein CASSWGDRDGYTF.

This clonotype came up once. The chain joins TRBV20-1 to TRBJ2-1, with 9 bases aligning to TRBD2. From germline, CDR1 is DFQATT and CDR2 SNEGSKA (reference sequence). The J segment lost 5 bases and the V segment lost 0 bases, leaving 11 bases of the junction unmatched. The CDR3 length is 17 residues. CDR3 DNA sequence: TGCAGTGCTAGAGAGATAGGCGGGAGGGCCATCGACAATGAGCAGTTCTTC. It codes for CSAREIGGRAIDNEQFF.

This chain uses TRBV27 with TRBJ1-1; maybe TRBD1 (6 bases). This CDR3 comprises 17 residues. Germline V gene data show CDR1 as MNHEY and CDR2 as SMNVEV (reference sequence). The V end lost 9 bases, the J end lost 7 bases, and 30 bases lay between the germline ends. CDR3 region: CASHIGGARLSVGEAFF. The DNA of the CDR3 is TGTGCCAGTCATATCGGGGGGGCGCGACTCTCTGTCGGTGAAGCTTTCTTT.

This chain connects TRBV20-1 to TRBJ2-3; TRBD2 might be the D (6 bases). The CDR3 runs to 13 residues. Trimming stripped 5 bases from V and 2 bases from J, with 11 bases between. Germline-derived CDR1 and CDR2 are DFQATT and SNEGSKA (reference sequence). The CDR3 bases are TGCAGTGCTGGAGGGCGACCCACAGATACGCAGTATTTT. This gives the protein CSAGGRPTDTQYF.

The table lists this clonotype with a few counts. J is TRBJ1-2 and V is TRBV6-2 or TRBV6-3; 7 bases align to TRBD1. Unmatched junction bases numbered 19, after V lost 6 bases and J lost 6 bases. CDR3 length equals 17 residues. Germline-derived CDR1 and CDR2 are MNHEY and SVGEGT. The CDR3 sequence is CASSPQGEWNYRDGYTF. The CDR3 nucleotides are TGTGCCAGCAGCCCTCAGGGGGAGTGGAACTATCGGGATGGCTACACCTTC.

V usage is TRBV2 and J usage is TRBJ2-7; weak D call: TRBD2 (5 bases). This CDR3 contains 15 residues. Looked up from germline, CDR1 is SNHLY and CDR2 is FYNNEI. V lost 1 base and J lost 3, with 13 bases in between. The CDR3 sequence is CASSEVPGKGYEQYF. The CDR3 DNA is TGTGCCAGCAGTGAAGTCCCGGGGAAAGGCTACGAGCAGTACTTC.

This clonotype was recorded a few times. The V call is TRBV7-8, the J call TRBJ2-3; TRBD2 aligns across 7 bases. J gave up 1 base and V 6 bases, and 7 bases lay outside the gene matches. Germline V CDR1 and CDR2: SGHVS, FQNEAQ. The CDR3 loop spans 15 amino acids. The CDR3 bases are TGTGCCAGCAGGGCAATGGCGGGGGGCACAGATACGCAGTATTTT. Translating it yields CASRAMAGGTDTQYF.

The chain couples TRBV20-1 to TRBJ2-5; weak D call: TRBD2 (6 bases). V lost 7 bases to trimming and J lost 0 bases, with 15 bases between them. The CDR3 contains 14 residues. CDR1 is DFQATT and CDR2 is SNEGSKA in the germline V gene (reference sequence). CDR3 DNA: TGCAGTGGCCGGGGGACCCTGTACCAAGAGACCCAGTACTTC. Translated: CSGRGTLYQETQYF.

This clonotype was seen at least ten times. The rearrangement uses TRBV9 and TRBJ2-7; D possibly corresponds to TRBD1 (5 bases). This CDR3 comprises 14 residues. CDR1 and CDR2 from the germline V gene are SGDLS and YYNGEE. Trimming took off 2 bases at V and 0 bases at J, with 9 bases between the two ends. DNA of the CDR3: TGTGCCAGCAGCGTTACAGGAAACTCCTACGAGCAGTACTTC. Its translation: CASSVTGNSYEQYF. The full variable domain, rest sourced from reference TRBV9 and TRBJ2-7, is DSGVTQTPKHLITATGQRVTLRCSPRSGDLSVYWYQQSLDQGLQFLIQYYNGEERAKGNILERFSAQQFPDLHSELNLSSLELGDSALYFCASSVTGNSYEQYFGPGTRLTVT.

This clonotype was observed a few times. The chain combines TRBV28 with TRBJ2-1; 8 bases line up with TRBD2. J lost 7 bases, V lost 5 bases, and 13 bases had no gene match. CDR1 and CDR2 from the germline V gene are MDHEN and SYDVKM. This CDR3 is built from 16 residues. Here the CDR3 reads CASSPGGGLSNNEQFF. The CDR3 DNA sequence: TGTGCCAGCAGTCCCGGGGGGGGACTATCTAATAATGAGCAGTTCTTC.

The CDR3 DNA is TGTGCCATGTCTAGCGGTAGCTCCTACAATGAGCAGTTCTTC. Protein: CAMSSGSSYNEQFF. The chain couples TRBV10-3 to TRBJ2-1, with TRBD2 matching 7 bases. The ends lost 9 bases at V and 0 bases at J; junction bases unmatched: 5. The CDR3 sequence is 14 residues long. Germline CDR1 is ENHRY and CDR2 is SYGVKD.

The gene calls are TRBV2 and TRBJ1-5; D remains ambiguous. CDR3 length: 15 residues. CDR1 and CDR2 (germline): SNHLY, FYNNEI. Between the trimmed V and J ends, which lost 1 base and 5 bases, there was a span of 12 bases. The CDR3 loop reads CASSEGPAAHQPQHF. The CDR3, as DNA: TGTGCCAGCAGTGAAGGTCCCGCGGCCCATCAGCCCCAGCATTTT.

At least ten counts were recorded for this clonotype. The chain employs TRBV20-1 and TRBJ2-4, with 7 bases matching TRBD1. V was pared by 0 bases and J by 1 base, with 3 bases of the junction left unmatched. The germline V gene has CDR1 DFQATT and CDR2 SNEGSKA (reference sequence). This CDR3 has 15 amino acids. DNA for the CDR3: TGCAGTGCTAGAGACCCACAGGGGGCCAAAAACATTCAGTACTTC. This codes for CSARDPQGAKNIQYF.

In this sample, this clonotype turned up once. This chain links TRBV29-1 with TRBJ2-3; weak D call: TRBD2 (6 bases). The germline V gene has CDR1 SQVTM and CDR2 ANQGSEA. With 5 bases removed from V and 3 bases from J, the gap between germline ends came to 15 bases. CDR3 length: 14 residues. CDR3 in DNA: TGCAGCGTTCTAGCGATAGGTCTAACAGATACGCAGTATTTT. Amino acids: CSVLAIGLTDTQYF.

This clonotype was recorded a few times. The V and J genes are TRBV25-1 and TRBJ1-1; maybe TRBD1 (6 bases). The ends were cut back, 6 bases at V and 4 bases at J, with 12 bases in the middle. The germline V gene has CDR1 MGHDK and CDR2 SYGVNS. This CDR3 spans 13 amino acids. The CDR3: CASRAQGFTEAFF. The CDR3 DNA reads as TGTGCCAGCAGAGCGCAGGGGTTCACTGAAGCTTTCTTT. The variable domain in full, with the rest retrieved from reference TRBV25-1 and TRBJ1-1, is EADIYQTPRYLVIGTGKKITLECSQTMGHDKMYWYQQDPGMELHLIHYSYGVNSTEKGDLSSESTVSRIRTEHFPLTLESARPSHTSQYLCASRAQGFTEAFFGQGTRLTVV.

For this clonotype: Germline is not matched at one junction end, which may reflect a read error. V usage is TRBV7-9 and J usage is TRBJ2-3; D may be TRBD1 or TRBD2 (6 bases each). The CDR3 sequence is 15 residues long. Per germline, CDR1 SEHNR and CDR2 FQNEAQ (reference sequence). CDR3 loop: CASSLIGGGTDAQYF. The DNA for the CDR3 is TGTGCCAGCAGCTTAATAGGGGGAGGAACAGATGCGCAGTATTTT.

Worth noting for this clonotype: One base away lies a much larger clone, so this may be a sequencing read error. V and J are TRBV7-2 and TRBJ2-5, with 10 bases fitting TRBD2. J was trimmed by 11 bases and V by 8 bases; bases with no gene match: 32. The CDR3 contains 20 residues. The germline V gene has CDR1 SGHTA and CDR2 FQGNSA. The CDR3 DNA reads as TGTGCCAGCGGCTGGGACAGGCCACTAGCGGGGCATCTTGGGGGAAATGAGCAGTACTTC. Protein sequence: CASGWDRPLAGHLGGNEQYF.